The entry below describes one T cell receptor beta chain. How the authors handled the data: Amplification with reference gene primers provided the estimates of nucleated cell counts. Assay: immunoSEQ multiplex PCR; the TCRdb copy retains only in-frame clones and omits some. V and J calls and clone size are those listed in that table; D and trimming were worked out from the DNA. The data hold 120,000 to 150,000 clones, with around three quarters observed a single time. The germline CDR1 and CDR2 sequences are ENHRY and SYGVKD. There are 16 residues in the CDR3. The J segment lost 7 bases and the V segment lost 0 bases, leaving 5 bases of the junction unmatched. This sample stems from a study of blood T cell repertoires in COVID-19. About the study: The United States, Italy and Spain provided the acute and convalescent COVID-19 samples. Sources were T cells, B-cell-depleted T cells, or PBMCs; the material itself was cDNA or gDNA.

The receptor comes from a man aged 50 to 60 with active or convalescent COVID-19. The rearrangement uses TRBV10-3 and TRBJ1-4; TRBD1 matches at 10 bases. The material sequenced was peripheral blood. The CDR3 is CAISESGGTGVEKLFF. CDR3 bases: TGTGCCATCAGTGAGTCTGGTGGGACAGGGGTTGAAAAACTGTTTTTT.